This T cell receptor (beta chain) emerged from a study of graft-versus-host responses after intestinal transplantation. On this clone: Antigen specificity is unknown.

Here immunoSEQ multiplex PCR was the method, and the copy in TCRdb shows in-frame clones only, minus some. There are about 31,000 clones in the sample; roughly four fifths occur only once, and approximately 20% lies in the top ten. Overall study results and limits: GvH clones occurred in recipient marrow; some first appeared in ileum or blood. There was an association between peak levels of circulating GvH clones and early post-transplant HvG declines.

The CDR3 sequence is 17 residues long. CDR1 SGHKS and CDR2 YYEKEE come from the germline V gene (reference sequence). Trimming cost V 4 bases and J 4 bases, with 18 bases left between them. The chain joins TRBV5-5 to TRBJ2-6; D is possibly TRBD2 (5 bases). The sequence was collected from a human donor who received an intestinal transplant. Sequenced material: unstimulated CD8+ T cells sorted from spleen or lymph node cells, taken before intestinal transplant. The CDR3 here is CASSPGLPLGGANVLTF. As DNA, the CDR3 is TGTGCCAGCAGCCCAGGACTCCCCCTAGGAGGGGCCAACGTCCTGACTTTC.